This TCR beta chain was observed in a study of T cell repertoires in cytomegalovirus infection. Study summary: Both CMV infection and a matching HLA type were indicated by public TCR beta signatures.

This clonotype was seen a few times. Its matching antigen is unknown. From the reads, TCRdb called clonotypes with MiXCR, one entry per CDR3 protein. The sample records fewer than 200,000 distinct CDR3 sequences, approximately 9.6% being singletons. Study-wide points: People with CMV and the relevant HLA were identified by cumulative public TCR beta family frequency. HLA-C-restricted CMV clonotypes gave the most frequent clonotype in two of eight donors.

This TCR derives from a human donor in good health (CMV status not recorded). Some clones in this sample may be carry-over from other donors' samples. The specimen sequenced was PBMCs.

CDR3 coding DNA: TGCAGAGGACTAGCGGGAGTCAATGAGCAGTTCTTC. It encodes CRGLAGVNEQFF. This chain connects TRBV20-1 to TRBJ2-1, with 13 bases that match TRBD2. The CDR3 is 12 residues long. Germline V gene sequence: CDR1 DFQATT, CDR2 SNEGSKA (reference sequence).